The 27 T cell receptor beta chains below come from one sample, sequenced in a study of T cells in Graves' hyperthyroidism and ophthalmopathy. TCR beta CDR3 regions were amplified from RNA transcripts. Primed by the HTBI set, a first-round RT-PCR was run on the TCR CDR3. TCRdb re-derived calls from the multiplex PCR reads in MiXCR, one entry per CDR3 protein. The repertoire includes 600,000 to 800,000 distinct CDR3 sequences, 30% to 40% of them detected once, and around 32% sits in the top ten. Sequenced: blood. These receptors originate from a woman aged 40 to 50 with Graves' hyperthyroidism.

This clonotype was seen more than once but under ten times. The chain uses TRBV6-1 and TRBJ2-7; no clear D gene. Germline V gives CDR1 MNHNS, CDR2 SASEGT. The V and J ends lost 6 bases and 5 bases respectively, with 14 bases between them. The CDR3 runs to 13 residues. This CDR3 reads CASSGRDKNEQYF. CDR3 DNA sequence: TGTGCCAGCAGCGGACGAGATAAGAACGAGCAGTACTTC.

This chain uses TRBV13 with TRBJ1-1; a weak D match, TRBD1 (5 bases). This CDR3 spans 13 amino acids. Between the trimmed V and J ends, which lost 10 bases and 2 bases, there was a span of 14 bases. Germline V lookup: CDR1 PRHDT, CDR2 FYEKMQ (reference sequence). Written as DNA, the CDR3 is TGTGCCACCCCGGGGGAGACTAACACTGAAGCTTTCTTT. Its translation is CATPGETNTEAFF.

This clonotype was picked up many times. This chain connects TRBV14 to TRBJ1-1; 7 positions match TRBD1. The J segment lost 0 bases and the V segment lost 6 bases, leaving 7 bases of the junction unmatched. Germline assignment: CDR1 SGHDN and CDR2 FVKESK. This CDR3 has 15 amino acids. Written as DNA, the CDR3 is TGTGCCAGCAGTTTGCGACAGGGATTGAACACTGAAGCTTTCTTT. Translating gives CASSLRQGLNTEAFF.

V is TRBV9 and J is TRBJ1-1; maybe TRBD1 (5 bases). CDR1 and CDR2 (germline): SGDLS, YYNGEE. Trimming stripped 0 bases from V and 2 bases from J, with 11 bases between. The CDR3 has 15 residues. The CDR3 DNA reads as TGTGCCAGCAGCGTAGGGGGGTTTCTAAACACTGAAGCTTTCTTT. Protein sequence: CASSVGGFLNTEAFF.

To note about this clonotype: This may arise from a read error, as a much more abundant clone is one base away. This chain joins TRBV12-3 or TRBV12-4 and TRBJ2-5, with unresolved D. This CDR3 has 14 amino acids. The CDR3 coding sequence is TGTGCCAGCAGTTTGCTAACCGGGCGAGAGGCCCAGTACTTC. This gives the protein CASSLLTGREAQYF.

The chain recombines TRBV19 with TRBJ1-5; D perhaps matches TRBD1 (6 bases). This CDR3 has 14 amino acids. Germline CDR1 is LNHDA and CDR2 is SQIVND (reference sequence). Trimming removed 5 bases at V and 4 bases at J, with 12 bases between. CDR3 in amino acids: CASSGGGVNQPQHF. The CDR3 coding sequence is TGTGCCAGTAGTGGGGGGGGCGTAAATCAGCCCCAGCATTTT.

In its sample, this clonotype was seen many times. V is TRBV12-3 or TRBV12-4 and J is TRBJ1-1, with D possibly matching TRBD1 (5 bases). The CDR3 covers 14 residues. V lost 6 bases and J 5 bases, leaving 16 bases between the germline ends. The CDR3 DNA reads TGTGCCAGCAGCCGCCCAGTCGGGGGTACTGAAGCTTTCTTT. As protein: CASSRPVGGTEAFF.

The chain is built from TRBV19 and TRBJ1-1, with D possibly TRBD1 on 5 matching bases. CDR3 length: 15 amino acids. CDR1 and CDR2 (germline): LNHDA, SQIVND (reference sequence). Trimming cost V 5 bases and J 2 bases, with 15 bases left between them. The CDR3 DNA follows: TGTGCCAGTAGTCCCCAAGGGGAACCCAACACTGAAGCTTTCTTT. It translates to CASSPQGEPNTEAFF. Variable domain in full (rest from reference TRBV19 and TRBJ1-1): DGGITQSPKYLFRKEGQNVTLSCEQNLNHDAMYWYRQDPGQGLRLIYYSQIVNDFQKGDIAEGYSVSREKKESFPLTVTSAQKNPTAFYLCASSPQGEPNTEAFFGQGTRLTVV.

The table lists this clonotype with many counts. The chain recombines TRBV6-4 with TRBJ2-5, with D perhaps TRBD1 (5 bases). Germline assignment: CDR1 MRHNA and CDR2 SNTAGT. Trimming removed 11 bases at V and 0 bases at J, with 10 bases between. The CDR3 is 12 amino acids. CDR3 sequence: CAVRQNQETQYF. Here the CDR3 DNA reads TGTGCCGTTCGACAGAACCAAGAGACCCAGTACTTC.

This clonotype was observed many times. The V call is TRBV6-5, the J call TRBJ1-2; no clear D gene. The CDR3 totals 13 residues. Germline V gives CDR1 MNHEY, CDR2 SVGAGI. Trimming cost V 2 bases and J 8 bases, with 12 bases left between them. The CDR3 coding sequence is TGTGCCAGCAGTTACGGGGAGCCGGGGGGCTACACCTTC. It is translated as CASSYGEPGGYTF.

This clonotype was seen ten or more times. This chain uses TRBV7-8 with TRBJ1-5, with 9 bases aligning to TRBD1. This CDR3 comprises 15 residues. Losses at the gene ends were 4 bases for V and 7 bases for J; bases not matched to a gene: 8. CDR1 is SGHVS, CDR2 FQNEAQ, per germline. The CDR3 region has the DNA TGTGCCAGCAGCTCCGGGACAGGGTCGGACCAGCCCCAGCATTTT. This codes for CASSSGTGSDQPQHF.

V and J are TRBV6-1 and TRBJ1-5; 8 positions agree with TRBD1. The length of the CDR3 is 15 residues. CDR1 and CDR2 from the germline V gene are MNHNS and SASEGT. The ends lost 6 bases at V and 11 bases at J; junction bases unmatched: 15. CDR3 amino acids: CASSPRTGTGETQHF. CDR3 nucleotide sequence: TGTGCCAGCAGCCCGAGGACAGGGACGGGCGAGACCCAGCATTTT.

This clonotype was observed at least ten times. The chain carries TRBV7-6 and TRBJ1-4, with a weak D call TRBD1 (6 bases). This CDR3 has 14 residues. Trimming stripped 5 bases from V and 8 bases from J, with 15 bases between. The germline gives CDR1 SGHVS, CDR2 FNYEAQ. The CDR3 region has the DNA TGTGCCAGCAGCCCGCCAGGGGTTCACGAAAAACTGTTTTTT. Encoded protein: CASSPPGVHEKLFF.

This clonotype has only a few counts. In DNA form, the CDR3 reads TGTGCCAGCAGTACTGTATATAGCAATCAGCCCCAGCATTTT. It codes for CASSTVYSNQPQHF. This chain links TRBV12-3 or TRBV12-4 with TRBJ1-5; D not certain. Trimming shortened V by 5 bases and J by 0 bases, and 8 bases separated the two germline ends. The CDR3 loop spans 14 amino acids.

This clonotype was picked up a small number of times. The gene calls are TRBV6-4 and TRBJ1-2; tentative D call: TRBD1 (5 bases). V lost 3 bases and J 6 bases, leaving 11 bases between the germline ends. The length of the CDR3 is 13 residues. Germline V CDR1 and CDR2: MRHNA, SNTAGT. The CDR3 is CASSEGGTDGYTF. The CDR3 nucleotides read TGTGCCAGCAGTGAAGGCGGGACCGATGGCTACACCTTC.

This clonotype has a handful of counts. The CDR3 here is CASSPVHISNQPQHF. In nucleotides, the CDR3 is TGTGCCAGCAGCCCTGTCCATATTAGCAATCAGCCCCAGCATTTT. This chain links TRBV12-3 or TRBV12-4 with TRBJ1-5, with D uncertain. The CDR3 is made up of 15 amino acids. Trimming left V 6 bases short and J 0 bases short, with 12 bases between.

This clonotype was counted ten times or more. The V call is TRBV11-2, the J call TRBJ1-2, with TRBD1 as a possible D gene (5 bases). Germline-derived CDR1 and CDR2 are SGHAT and FQNNGV. V was clipped by 1 base and J by 5 bases, with 11 bases between them. The CDR3 covers 14 residues. The CDR3 DNA reads as TGTGCCAGCAGCTTAGCGGGGCTTGGGTATGGCTACACCTTC. Its protein product is CASSLAGLGYGYTF.

This clonotype appeared many times. J is TRBJ1-2 and V is TRBV9; D not resolved. Trimming left V 4 bases short and J 4 bases short, with 14 bases between. CDR3 length equals 14 residues. Germline loops: CDR1 SGDLS, CDR2 YYNGEE. The DNA for the CDR3 is TGTGCCAGCAGCCTAGGTGGGATTACCTATGGCTACACCTTC. Encoded protein: CASSLGGITYGYTF. Combining the CDR3 with reference TRBV9 and TRBJ1-2 gives the whole variable domain DSGVTQTPKHLITATGQRVTLRCSPRSGDLSVYWYQQSLDQGLQFLIQYYNGEERAKGNILERFSAQQFPDLHSELNLSSLELGDSALYFCASSLGGITYGYTFGSGTRLTVV.

In this sample, this clonotype turned up once. A much larger clonotype is one base distant, so this may be a read error. The rearrangement joins TRBV20-1 to TRBJ1-2; no clear D. This CDR3 spans 12 amino acids. From germline, CDR1 is DFQATT and CDR2 SNEGSKA (reference sequence). CDR3 nucleotides: TGCAGTGCTACTACCGAAAACTATGGCTACATCTTC. Protein sequence: CSATTENYGYIF.

This clonotype occurred many times. V is TRBV19 and J is TRBJ1-1, with D perhaps TRBD1 (6 bases). The CDR3 runs to 13 residues. Germline V CDR1 and CDR2: LNHDA, SQIVND (reference sequence). V lost 3 bases and J 8 bases, leaving 13 bases between the germline ends. The CDR3 sequence is CASSIKGGQEAFF. In DNA form, the CDR3 reads TGTGCCAGTAGTATTAAGGGTGGACAGGAAGCTTTCTTT.

In its sample, this clonotype was seen a few times. V and J are TRBV7-8 and TRBJ2-5, with TRBD1 identical over 11 bases. Per the germline V gene, CDR1 is SGHVS and CDR2 is FQNEAQ. The V gene end was trimmed by 5 bases and the J gene end by 5 bases; junction bases not matched to a gene: 10. The length of the CDR3 is 16 residues. In nucleotides, the CDR3 is TGTGCCAGCAGCCTACCCCGGACAGGGGGCGGGGAGACCCAGTACTTC. Encoded protein: CASSLPRTGGGETQYF.

About this clonotype: At one end, the junction sequence differs from germline, possibly due to a read error. The gene calls are TRBV7-2 and TRBJ1-1, with D uncertain. This CDR3 has 15 residues. Germline CDR1 is SGHTA and CDR2 is FQGNSA. The DNA of the CDR3 is TGCGCCAGCAGCCAAGTGAAAGCGGGGAACACTGAAGCTTTCTTT. It codes for CASSQVKAGNTEAFF.

This clonotype was detected many times. Germline is not matched at one junction end, which may reflect a read error. The chain is built from TRBV20-1 and TRBJ1-5; D is ambiguous. The CDR3 sequence is 14 residues long. In germline, CDR1 is DFQATT, CDR2 SNEGSKA (reference sequence). The CDR3 is CSVRPTGVGQPQHF. CDR3 in DNA: TGCAGTGTTAGACCAACTGGGGTGGGTCAGCCCCAGCATTTT.

Worth noting for this clonotype: A much larger clone differs from this one at a single base, so this may be a read error. The J gene is TRBJ1-6, the V gene TRBV19; no clear D gene. CDR3 size: 14 residues. Germline V lookup: CDR1 LNHDA, CDR2 SQIVND (reference sequence). The CDR3 is CTSSILVGDSPLHF. Here the CDR3 DNA reads TGTACCAGTAGTATTTTGGTAGGTGATTCACCCCTCCACTTT. Variable domain in full (rest from reference TRBV19 and TRBJ1-6): DGGITQSPKYLFRKEGQNVTLSCEQNLNHDAMYWYRQDPGQGLRLIYYSQIVNDFQKGDIAEGYSVSREKKESFPLTVTSAQKNPTAFYLCTSSILVGDSPLHFGNGTRLTVT.

This clonotype turned up a few times. The rearrangement links TRBV4-1 to TRBJ1-2; D unresolved. Per germline, CDR1 MGHRA and CDR2 YSYEKL. The V end was cut by 1 base, the J end by 4 bases, with 13 bases between. The CDR3 covers 15 residues. The CDR3 coding sequence is TGCGCCAGCAGCCAAGTAGTGAAGGTGGGCTATGGCTACACCTTC. As protein: CASSQVVKVGYGYTF.

With respect to this clonotype: This sequence may be a read error, since a much larger clone differs from it by one base. The chain links TRBV7-2 to TRBJ2-7; 7 positions agree with TRBD1. Per the germline V gene, CDR1 is SGHTA and CDR2 is FQGNSA. The CDR3 loop spans 15 amino acids. The CDR3 region has the DNA TGTGCCAGCAGCTTAAGGGGGCAGGCTGGTTACGAGCAGCACTTC. This gives the protein CASSLRGQAGYEQHF.

About this clonotype itself: At one boundary the junction diverges from the germline segment, which might be a read error. This chain links TRBV7-8 with TRBJ1-6; D unclear. There are 12 residues in the CDR3. CDR1 is SGHVS and CDR2 is FQNEAQ in the germline V gene. Here the CDR3 DNA reads TGTGCCAGCAGCACACCCCAACTACCCCTCCGCTTT. It encodes CASSTPQLPLRF.